The sequence of this T cell receptor beta chain was determined in a study of Ad26.COV2.S vaccination and SARS-CoV-2 variants. About the research overall: Donor allocation was to the COV1001 Ad26.COV2.S trial arm. Each vaccinee took Ad26.COV2.S intramuscularly, once or twice 56 days apart.

Deletions cut 4 bases from V and 1 base from J, with 9 bases between. Germline loops: CDR1 KGHDR, CDR2 SFDVKD. There are 15 residues in the CDR3. The sample's treatment: around 19 received Ad26.COV2.S at low or high dose, single or two shots; 5 received placebo; per-sample allocation not given. The samples were gathered on day 63 after the first injection of vaccine or placebo. Recruitment in Boston yielded a donor of adult age, 18-55 years. Details on this clone: Other DNA sequences in this specimen translate into the identical CDR3.

Generated by immunoSEQ multiplex PCR, the TCRdb table keeps only in-frame clones and is missing some. Among about 680,000 clones listed, 89% were seen once. The sample consisted of peripheral blood, taken in a trial of Ad26.COV2.S vaccine versus placebo. This chain uses TRBV24-1 with TRBJ2-2; a weak D match, TRBD1 (6 bases). The sequence was collected from a person between 18 and 65 years old who received the Ad26.COV2.S COVID-19 vaccine or a placebo. The CDR3 bases are TGTGCCACCAGTGACCCGACAGGGAACACCGGGGAGCTGTTTTTT. This codes for CATSDPTGNTGELFF.